The 17 T cell receptor beta chains in this list originate from one sample, sequenced in a study of T-cell reconstitution after alpha-beta-depleted transplantation in children. Unique molecular identifiers were incorporated when the TCRbeta library was constructed. TCRdb recomputed calls from the PCR reads with MiXCR, one row per CDR3 protein. The table shows 500,000 to 650,000 distinct CDR3 sequences, with approximately 13% occurring only once. Specimen: PBMCs, mostly from graft donor cells, collected 360 days after TCRalphabeta/CD19-depleted stem cell transplant. The receptors originated from a male patient aged 5 to 17 who had a stem cell transplant for acute myeloid leukemia, so the T cells may come from the graft donor.

This clonotype was detected a few times. The V gene is TRBV4-2, the J gene TRBJ2-5, with TRBD2 matching 10 bases. With 5 bases clipped from V and 2 bases from J, the junction kept 8 bases outside the gene matches. Germline V gene lookup returns CDR1 LGHNA and CDR2 YNFKEQ. The CDR3 sequence is 16 residues long. The CDR3 DNA reads as TGTGCCAGCAGCTTTGGACTAGCGGATCATCAAGAGACCCAGTACTTC. It translates to CASSFGLADHQETQYF.

V gene TRBV5-5 combines with J gene TRBJ2-7; 8 bases align to TRBD2. CDR1 is SGHKS and CDR2 is YYEKEE in the germline V gene (reference sequence). The CDR3 contains 15 residues. Germline trimming cut 0 bases from V and 4 bases from J; bases unmatched to any gene: 6. In DNA form, the CDR3 reads TGTGCCAGCAGCTTGGCGAGCGGGAGTTTGTACGAGCAGTACTTC. Translating it yields CASSLASGSLYEQYF. Full variable domain (rest looked up from reference TRBV5-5 and TRBJ2-7): DAGVTQSPTHLIKTRGQQVTLRCSPISGHKSVSWYQQVLGQGPQFIFQYYEKEERGRGNFPDRFSARQFPNYSSELNVNALLLGDSALYLCASSLASGSLYEQYFGPGTRLTVT.

The chain carries TRBV20-1 and TRBJ2-7; 9 bases line up with TRBD2. Germline V lookup: CDR1 DFQATT, CDR2 SNEGSKA (reference sequence). This CDR3 contains 14 residues. Losses at the gene ends were 5 bases for V and 2 bases for J; bases not matched to a gene: 7. CDR3 DNA sequence: TGCAGTGCTCCTCTTGCGGGAGGGACCTACGAGCAGTACTTC. Its protein product is CSAPLAGGTYEQYF.

The chain has TRBV3-1 and TRBJ2-1, with 8 bases matching TRBD1. With V trimmed by 11 bases and J by 1 base, 10 bases remained unmatched. The CDR3 totals 15 residues. Germline V gives CDR1 LGHDT, CDR2 YNNKEL (reference sequence). CDR3 sequence reads: CASTGGKGSYNEQFF. In nucleotides, the CDR3 is TGTGCCTCCACAGGGGGTAAGGGTTCCTACAATGAGCAGTTCTTC.

The sample holds many counts of this clonotype. The V and J genes are TRBV29-1 and TRBJ2-7; D might be TRBD1 or TRBD2, each matching 5 bases. Trimming shortened V by 7 bases and J by 7 bases, and 23 bases separated the two germline ends. Per the germline V gene, CDR1 is SQVTM and CDR2 is ANQGSEA. CDR3 length equals 14 residues. The DNA for the CDR3 is TGCAGCGCCGGGGAGTTAAGGGACCTTGGGGAGCAGTACTTC. It encodes CSAGELRDLGEQYF.

This clonotype has only a few counts. The rearrangement links TRBV15 to TRBJ1-1; unclear D gene. The CDR3 contains 13 residues. The V end lost 0 bases, the J end lost 3 bases, and 5 bases lay between the germline ends. Germline lookup yields CDR1 LNHNV and CDR2 YYDKDF (reference sequence). CDR3 in amino acids: CATSRDQDTEAFF. The CDR3 DNA reads TGTGCCACCAGCAGAGATCAGGACACTGAAGCTTTCTTT.

A note on this clonotype: An end of the junction does not agree with germline; a read error may underlie this. The chain employs TRBV28 and TRBJ2-1; no reliable D call. The CDR3 runs 10 residues. The germline gives CDR1 MDHEN, CDR2 SYDVKM. The CDR3 sequence: CASTGMRPVF. Here the CDR3 DNA reads TGTGCCAGCACCGGAATGCGGCCGGTCTTC.

Many counts were recorded for this clonotype. This chain links TRBV30 with TRBJ2-1, with TRBD1 identical over 11 bases. Losses at the gene ends were 3 bases for V and 3 bases for J; bases not matched to a gene: 10. This CDR3 is 17 amino acids long. The germline V gene has CDR1 GTSNPN and CDR2 SVGIG (reference sequence). The CDR3 DNA sequence: TGTGCCTGGAGCTTAAGAAGGGGGACAGGGGGCTACAATGAGCAGTTCTTC. Residues: CAWSLRRGTGGYNEQFF.

The V call is TRBV20-1, the J call TRBJ2-7; D perhaps matches TRBD2 (6 bases). Germline lookup yields CDR1 DFQATT and CDR2 SNEGSKA (reference sequence). The CDR3 length is 14 residues. V shed 3 bases and J shed 3 bases, with 15 bases lying between them. The DNA of the CDR3 is TGCAGTGCTAGTGTGGAGCGGGTGGGCTACGAGCAGTACTTC. It specifies CSASVERVGYEQYF.

The chain links TRBV28 to TRBJ2-2, with TRBD2 matching 9 bases. V gave up 3 bases and J gave up 4 bases; unmatched junction bases: 9. Germline-derived CDR1 and CDR2 are MDHEN and SYDVKM. The CDR3 extends over 17 amino acids. The CDR3 DNA sequence: TGTGCCAGCAGTTTTTTTAGCGGGAGCTTCGGCACCGGGGAGCTGTTTTTT. Amino acid sequence: CASSFFSGSFGTGELFF. Filled out from reference TRBV28 and TRBJ2-2, the complete variable domain reads DVKVTQSSRYLVKRTGEKVFLECVQDMDHENMFWYRQDPGLGLRLIYFSYDVKMKEKGDIPEGYSVSREKKERFSLILESASTNQTSMYLCASSFFSGSFGTGELFFGEGSRLTVL.

This clonotype was observed at least ten times. The chain links TRBV29-1 to TRBJ1-1; D is possibly TRBD1 (5 bases). Germline V CDR1 and CDR2: SQVTM, ANQGSEA. V shed 2 bases and J shed 4 bases, with 11 bases lying between them. There are 13 residues in the CDR3. CDR3 amino acids: CSVEQGPGTEAFF. CDR3 bases: TGCAGCGTTGAACAGGGACCCGGCACTGAAGCTTTCTTT.

In this sample, this clonotype turned up a few times. The V call is TRBV7-3, the J call TRBJ2-3; D might be TRBD1 (6 bases). Trimming left V 4 bases short and J 6 bases short, with 20 bases between. The CDR3 has 16 amino acids. The germline gives CDR1 SGHTA, CDR2 FQGTGA. The CDR3 reads CASSSDRLRGQDTQYF. CDR3 sequence (DNA): TGTGCCAGCAGCTCCGACAGGTTGAGAGGACAGGATACGCAGTATTTT.

The V and J genes are TRBV15 and TRBJ2-1; the match to TRBD2 covers 8 bases. Unmatched junction bases numbered 5, after V lost 10 bases and J lost 0 bases. From germline, CDR1 is LNHNV and CDR2 YYDKDF (reference sequence). The CDR3 is 14 residues long. The CDR3 DNA reads as TGTGCCAACACCGGGACTAGCTCCTACAATGAGCAGTTCTTC. Amino acid sequence: CANTGTSSYNEQFF.

This clonotype turned up a few times. The CDR3 DNA reads as TGCGCCAGCAGCCAAGAAGGCGGGGGGGGAGATACGCAGTATTTT. Translation: CASSQEGGGGDTQYF. The chain has TRBV4-3 and TRBJ2-3; 9 bases fit TRBD2. The length of the CDR3 is 15 residues. Germline V CDR1 and CDR2: LGHNA, YSLEER. The ends lost 0 bases at V and 5 bases at J; junction bases unmatched: 3.

This clonotype was found a few times. This chain links TRBV18 with TRBJ2-5, with D maybe TRBD1 (8 bases). The CDR3 consists of 15 residues. The germline V gene has CDR1 KGHSH and CDR2 LQKENI. Trimming stripped 2 bases from V and 4 bases from J, with 14 bases between. The CDR3, as DNA: TGTGCCAGCTCACCATCGGACAGGGAGGGAGAGACCCAGTACTTC. Protein product: CASSPSDREGETQYF.

In this sample, this clonotype turned up a few times. The rearrangement joins TRBV4-3 to TRBJ2-1, with TRBD2 identical over 14 bases. The CDR3 contains 17 residues. Germline V CDR1 and CDR2: LGHNA, YSLEER. V lost 5 bases, J lost 3 bases, and 6 bases stayed unmatched. In DNA, the CDR3 is TGCGCCAGCAGCTCCCGACTAGCGGGAGGGAGCTACAATGAGCAGTTCTTC. It translates to CASSSRLAGGSYNEQFF.

In this sample, this clonotype turned up a few times. J is TRBJ2-7 and V is TRBV5-1; 7 bases are a match to TRBD2. The ends lost 0 bases at V and 2 bases at J; junction bases unmatched: 5. Germline V gene lookup returns CDR1 SGHRS and CDR2 YFSETQ. This CDR3 comprises 15 residues. DNA of the CDR3: TGCGCCAGCAGCTTGGACAGCGGGACGACCTACGAGCAGTACTTC. This encodes CASSLDSGTTYEQYF.